This T cell receptor beta chain is drawn from a study of blood T cell repertoires in COVID-19. Study at large: Sources were T cells, B-cell-depleted T cells, or PBMCs; the material itself was cDNA or gDNA.

The CDR3 is 15 residues long. Trimming removed 3 bases from V and 5 bases from J, with 17 bases in between. CDR1 SGHTS and CDR2 YDEGEE come from the germline V gene. This table comes from immunoSEQ multiplex PCR, and its TCRdb copy is limited to in-frame clones, with some not included. The sample carries just over 300,000 clones, just under 90% recorded once. The rearrangement links TRBV5-8 to TRBJ2-5; maybe TRBD2 (6 bases). The sample taken for sequencing was peripheral blood. This receptor was taken from a woman in her thirties with COVID-19, enrolled during active disease. The CDR3 sequence: CASSSRPVEGETQYF. CDR3 nucleotides: TGTGCCAGCAGCTCCCGCCCGGTGGAGGGGGAGACCCAGTACTTC.